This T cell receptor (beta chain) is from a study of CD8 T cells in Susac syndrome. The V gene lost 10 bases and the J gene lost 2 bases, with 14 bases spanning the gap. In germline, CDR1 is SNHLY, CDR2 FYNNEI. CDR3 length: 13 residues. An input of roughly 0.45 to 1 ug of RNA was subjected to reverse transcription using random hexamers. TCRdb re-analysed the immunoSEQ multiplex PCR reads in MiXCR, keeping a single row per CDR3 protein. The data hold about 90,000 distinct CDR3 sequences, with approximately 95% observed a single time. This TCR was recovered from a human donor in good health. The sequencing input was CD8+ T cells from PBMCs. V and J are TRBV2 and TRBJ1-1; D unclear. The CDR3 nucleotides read TGTGCCACCAAGTCCCGGGTTAACACTGAAGCTTTCTTT. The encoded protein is CATKSRVNTEAFF.